The entry below describes one TCR beta chain. Only a few counts were recorded for this clone. Its target antigen remains unknown. Nothing much larger sits one base from this clone, and base qualities are not available. In the germline V gene (reference sequence), CDR1 corresponds to LNHDA and CDR2 to SQIVND. The CDR3 starts with the cysteine, ends with the phenylalanine, and has 15 residues. The retained sequence is limited to the CDR3, 45 bases, with the frame set at the first base. V loses 3 bases of germline sequence and J loses 5 bases, and the interval between the two ends is 14 bases. The record originates from a study of blood T cell repertoires in COVID-19 (TCRdb year 2020). About the investigation overall: Samples covering the acute and convalescent phases of COVID-19 were provided by collaborators in the United States, Italy and Spain. The material from the prospective study consisted of cDNA or gDNA derived from T cells, B-cell-depleted T cells, or PBMCs. The dataset comprised deeply sampled blood TCRbeta repertoires from subjects exposed to, actively infected with, or recovered from COVID-19. The repertoires were released in a freely available public database meant as a resource for research on the immune response to SARS-CoV-2. The samples were drawn from the first 160 participants of the ongoing ImmuneRACE study and from 1,254 subjects provided by 6 global collaborators. Nearly every sample came with metadata listing a de-identified subject ID, COVID-19 status, age in years and sex. Where available, HLA class I and class II types were taken from metadata supplied by the sample provider and were not determined by assay-based typing. The paper's findings and limits, for the study overall: The quantity of clinical and demographic metadata differed by source and by participant and was supplied without curation.

The immunoSEQ Assay, a bias-controlled multiplex PCR, was used to amplify TCRbeta CDR3 regions from genomic DNA. The study's own analysis went as follows. The number of nucleated cells in each sample was estimated by amplification of reference gene primers within the assay. Sequence reads were collapsed and filtered to measure the absolute abundance of every unique TCRbeta CDR3 rearrangement. For each sample, productive Simpson clonality was calculated by taking the square root of Simpson's diversity index across productive rearrangements. What TCRdb holds here is the immuneACCESS table cut down to in-frame rearrangements. Part of the clones is not present; checked against another copy, under half of the missing clones reflect an unresolved V gene, and the others are unexplained. V, J and clone size derive from that table, while D and trimming were established from the DNA sequence. The table for this sample lists roughly 86,000 clones; 80% to 85% of them were counted only once. Roughly 6.3% of the sample is held by the ten biggest clonotypes.

Collaborating institutions collected whole blood in K2EDTA tubes following their own protocols. For TCRbeta analysis, collaborator samples were shipped as frozen whole blood, as isolated PBMCs, or as DNA extracted from either sample type. The chain employs TRBV19 and TRBJ1-3; the best D guess is TRBD1, with 5 bases matching. The sequenced sample consisted of peripheral blood. The TCR was taken from a man between 60 and 75 years old with acute or convalescent COVID-19. Read as DNA, the sequence is TGTGCCAGTAGTATTGGGGGGACTGGGAGAAACACCATATATTTT. Translation gives CASSIGGTGRNTIYF. The reference TRBV19 and TRBJ1-3 proteins fill in what lies around the CDR3, so the full variable domain reads DGGITQSPKYLFRKEGQNVTLSCEQNLNHDAMYWYRQDPGQGLRLIYYSQIVNDFQKGDIAEGYSVSREKKESFPLTVTSAQKNPTAFYLCASSIGGTGRNTIYFGEGSWLTVV.